The next 28 T cell receptor beta chains were all read from a single sample in a study of OX40 agonist ivuxolimab in advanced cancers. Sequenced by immunoSEQ multiplex PCR; TCRdb stores in-frame clones only, minus some. The sample has about 97,000 clones; about nine tenths are singletons. The material sequenced was CD4+ or CD8+ T cells sorted from blood, taken in a trial of the OX40 agonist ivuxolimab. All receptors come from an adult with an advanced solid tumor such as melanoma, head and neck, liver or kidney cancer.

In this sample, this clone turned up once. The chain recombines TRBV27 with TRBJ2-1; D gene ambiguous. Looked up from germline, CDR1 is MNHEY and CDR2 is SMNVEV (reference sequence). The CDR3 totals 13 residues. V lost 4 bases, J lost 11 bases, and 15 bases lay in between. This chain's CDR3 is CASSWKPSTKQFF. The CDR3 DNA sequence: TGTGCCAGCAGTTGGAAGCCTAGTACAAAGCAGTTCTTC.

J is TRBJ2-1 and V is TRBV20-1; D is unclear. V lost 6 bases to trimming and J lost 9 bases, with 9 bases between them. Germline lookup yields CDR1 DFQATT and CDR2 SNEGSKA (reference sequence). CDR3 size: 10 residues. The CDR3 is CSAPKGEQFF. CDR3 nucleotides: TGCAGTGCCCCCAAAGGTGAGCAGTTCTTC.

The CDR3 sequence: CASSGQEETQYF. CDR3 sequence (DNA): TGTGCCAGCAGTGGACAGGAAGAGACCCAGTACTTC. The V gene is TRBV2, the J gene TRBJ2-5; D is possibly TRBD1 (6 bases). The CDR3 spans 12 residues. Per germline, CDR1 SNHLY and CDR2 FYNNEI. The V end lost 4 bases, the J end lost 3 bases, and 6 bases lay between the germline ends.

This chain joins TRBV19 and TRBJ1-1; D may be TRBD1 (5 bases). This CDR3 contains 12 residues. Trimming took off 5 bases at V and 4 bases at J, with 8 bases between the two ends. Per germline, CDR1 LNHDA and CDR2 SQIVND (reference sequence). The CDR3 DNA follows: TGTGCCAGTAGTTGGGGGGTCACTGAAGCTTTCTTT. This translates into CASSWGVTEAFF.

The chain joins TRBV6-6 to TRBJ2-7; 7 bases are a match to TRBD1. Trimming at V came to 5 bases and at J to 4 bases, leaving 8 bases not matched to a gene. The CDR3 is 14 residues long. Germline CDR1 MNHNY, CDR2 SVGAGI (reference sequence). CDR3 region: CASSQGGARYEQYF. CDR3 in DNA: TGTGCCAGCAGTCAAGGGGGCGCGAGGTACGAGCAGTACTTC.

In DNA, the CDR3 is TGCGCCAGCAGCCGGGAGGGCCTTTGGAGCTCCTACGAGCAGTACTTC. Translating it yields CASSREGLWSSYEQYF. This sequence joins TRBV5-1 and TRBJ2-7, with 8 bases aligning to TRBD2. This CDR3 region has 16 residues. The germline CDR1 and CDR2 sequences are SGHRS and YFSETQ. Unmatched junction bases numbered 9, after V lost 4 bases and J lost 0 bases.

The chain combines TRBV19 with TRBJ2-1; 11 bases fit TRBD1. This CDR3 has 16 amino acids. Per germline, CDR1 LNHDA and CDR2 SQIVND (reference sequence). V was clipped by 7 bases and J by 7 bases; unmatched bases: 12. The CDR3 is CASTPLGQGAGNEQFF. CDR3 DNA sequence: TGTGCCAGTACCCCTTTAGGACAGGGGGCCGGAAATGAGCAGTTCTTC.

This chain joins TRBV6-5 and TRBJ2-6; maybe TRBD2 (6 bases). V dropped 6 bases and J dropped 1 base, with 10 bases sitting between them. The germline CDR1 and CDR2 sequences are MNHEY and SVGAGI. This CDR3 is built from 15 residues. The CDR3 here is CASRNGGSGANVLTF. CDR3 bases: TGTGCCAGCAGGAACGGGGGTTCTGGGGCCAACGTCCTGACTTTC.

The rearrangement uses TRBV10-3 and TRBJ2-6; 8 positions match TRBD1. V shed 8 bases and J 0 bases; nucleotides not matched to a gene: 3. This CDR3 region has 15 residues. Germline CDR1 is ENHRY and CDR2 is SYGVKD. CDR3 sequence (DNA): TGTGCCATCGGGACAGGTTTCTCTGGGGCCAACGTCCTGACTTTC. It codes for CAIGTGFSGANVLTF.

The count of this clone is one. The chain couples TRBV7-2 to TRBJ2-3, with 8 positions matching TRBD2. The J segment lost 5 bases and the V segment lost 2 bases, leaving 3 bases of the junction unmatched. The CDR3 totals 14 residues. Germline lookup yields CDR1 SGHTA and CDR2 FQGNSA. CDR3 in DNA: TGTGCCAGCAGCTTAAGCCTAGCGGGAGATACGCAGTATTTT. Translation gives CASSLSLAGDTQYF.

This clone showed up just once. This may stem from a read error, because a much larger clone lies one nucleotide away. The V gene is TRBV7-8, the J gene TRBJ2-7; TRBD1 aligns across 7 bases. This CDR3 is 14 amino acids long. Per the germline V gene, CDR1 is SGHVS and CDR2 is FQNEAQ. Trimming cost V 3 bases and J 6 bases; bases outside gene matches: 8. The CDR3 loop reads CASSFTGTACEQYF. The CDR3 DNA reads TGTGCCAGCAGCTTTACCGGGACAGCATGCGAGCAGTACTTC.

CDR3 sequence reads: CASSDRPQPQHF. The CDR3 region has the DNA TGTGCCAGCAGTGACAGGCCTCAGCCCCAGCATTTT. The genes are TRBV2 and TRBJ1-5; D is unclear. The CDR3 is 12 residues long. Germline CDR1 reads SNHLY; CDR2 reads FYNNEI. The ends were cut back, 3 bases at V and 6 bases at J, with 6 bases in the middle. Using reference TRBV2 and TRBJ1-5 for the parts outside the CDR3, the full variable domain is EPEVTQTPSHQVTQMGQEVILRCVPISNHLYFYWYRQILGQKVEFLVSFYNNEISEKSEIFDDQFSVERPDGSNFTLKIRSTKLEDSAMYFCASSDRPQPQHFGDGTRLSIL.

This sequence joins TRBV7-6 and TRBJ2-7; 7 bases are a match to TRBD2. V shed 6 bases and J 0 bases; nucleotides not matched to a gene: 11. Germline V CDR1 and CDR2: SGHVS, FNYEAQ. The CDR3 length is 16 residues. The CDR3 region has the DNA TGTGCCAGCAGTCTTGGAGGCGGGGGAATCTCCTACGAGCAGTACTTC. It translates to CASSLGGGGISYEQYF.

The rearrangement uses TRBV7-9 and TRBJ1-1, with 10 bases fitting TRBD1. The CDR3 covers 13 residues. V lost 8 bases, J lost 2 bases, and 2 bases stayed unmatched. The germline V gene has CDR1 SEHNR and CDR2 FQNEAQ (reference sequence). CDR3 nucleotide sequence: TGTGCCAGCGACAGGGGGCTCAACACTGAAGCTTTCTTT. Translating gives CASDRGLNTEAFF.

The V and J genes are TRBV18 and TRBJ2-7; TRBD1 is a possible D gene (6 bases). Trimming took off 2 bases at V and 3 bases at J, with 11 bases between the two ends. Germline CDR1 reads KGHSH; CDR2 reads LQKENI. The CDR3 has 14 amino acids. The CDR3 loop is CASSPWDNLYEQYF. The CDR3 DNA reads TGTGCCAGCTCACCATGGGACAACCTCTACGAGCAGTACTTC.

The gene calls are TRBV4-1 and TRBJ1-5; unclear D gene. The germline V gene encodes CDR1 MGHRA and CDR2 YSYEKL. V lost 1 base and J 7 bases, leaving 11 bases between the germline ends. The CDR3 spans 14 residues. In DNA form, the CDR3 reads TGCGCCAGCAGCCAAGCACAAGGTATCCAGCCCCAGCATTTT. This translates into CASSQAQGIQPQHF.

V usage is TRBV2 and J usage is TRBJ1-1, with TRBD1 as a possible D gene (6 bases). V lost 7 bases and J 4 bases, leaving 19 bases between the germline ends. Germline V gives CDR1 SNHLY, CDR2 FYNNEI. This CDR3 is built from 15 residues. CDR3 in DNA: TGTGCCAGCAATCCTCGGGGGGCAGGAGCCACTGAAGCTTTCTTT. It translates to CASNPRGAGATEAFF.

This clone was observed a handful of times. This sequence joins TRBV29-1 and TRBJ1-1; TRBD1 might be the D (5 bases). Trimming shortened V by 6 bases and J by 0 bases, and 11 bases separated the two germline ends. CDR1 is SQVTM, CDR2 ANQGSEA, per germline. This CDR3 region has 13 residues. CDR3 amino acids: CSVRTPMNTEAFF. In DNA, the CDR3 is TGCAGCGTGAGGACACCTATGAACACTGAAGCTTTCTTT.

The chain couples TRBV4-2 to TRBJ2-2; a possible D gene is TRBD2 (5 bases). The germline CDR1 and CDR2 sequences are LGHNA and YNFKEQ. V was trimmed by 4 bases and J by 1 base, leaving 10 bases between them. This CDR3 is 15 amino acids long. The CDR3: CASSRARENTGELFF. Here the CDR3 DNA reads TGTGCCAGCAGCCGAGCCCGGGAGAACACCGGGGAGCTGTTTTTT.

The chain joins TRBV27 to TRBJ2-5, with 9 bases identical to TRBD2. Germline V lookup: CDR1 MNHEY, CDR2 SMNVEV (reference sequence). V lost 3 bases to trimming and J lost 5 bases; unmatched junction nucleotides: 4. The CDR3 runs to 14 residues. The CDR3 region has the DNA TGTGCCAGCAGTTTCGCGGGAGGGAGGGAGACCCAGTACTTC. Its translation is CASSFAGGRETQYF.

The chain recombines TRBV5-1 with TRBJ1-1; the match to TRBD1 covers 7 bases. With 0 bases clipped from V and 4 bases from J, the junction kept 6 bases outside the gene matches. Germline CDR1 SGHRS, CDR2 YFSETQ. CDR3 length: 15 amino acids. For the CDR3, the DNA is TGCGCCAGCAGCTTGGACAGGGGACTTAGCACTGAAGCTTTCTTT. Translated, it gives CASSLDRGLSTEAFF.

The chain uses TRBV10-3 and TRBJ2-1, with TRBD1 matching 8 bases. The germline V gene has CDR1 ENHRY and CDR2 SYGVKD. V was clipped by 5 bases and J by 0 bases; unmatched bases: 3. This CDR3 contains 15 residues. CDR3 amino acids: CAISSTGDSYNEQFF. Written as DNA, the CDR3 is TGTGCCATCAGTTCGACAGGGGACTCCTACAATGAGCAGTTCTTC.

V and J are TRBV19 and TRBJ1-2; no reliable D call. The V gene lost 3 bases and the J gene lost 5 bases, with 10 bases spanning the gap. Germline V gives CDR1 LNHDA, CDR2 SQIVND (reference sequence). The CDR3 totals 13 residues. CDR3 region: CASSITTEYGYTF. DNA for the CDR3: TGTGCCAGTAGTATTACGACGGAGTATGGCTACACCTTC.

The rearrangement links TRBV11-3 to TRBJ1-1; D may be TRBD1 (6 bases). The CDR3 loop spans 12 amino acids. The V end was cut by 4 bases, the J end by 9 bases, with 12 bases between. Germline loops: CDR1 SGHNT, CDR2 YENEEA. The DNA for the CDR3 is TGTGCCAGCAGCTCCCTCGGGGGCAAAGCTTTCTTT. It translates to CASSSLGGKAFF.

This chain uses TRBV15 with TRBJ2-7; TRBD2 might be the D (6 bases). Germline loops: CDR1 LNHNV, CDR2 YYDKDF (reference sequence). The CDR3 loop spans 13 amino acids. The V end was cut by 3 bases, the J end by 2 bases, with 8 bases between. The CDR3 loop reads CATSSGGPYEQYF. In DNA form, the CDR3 reads TGTGCCACCAGCAGCGGGGGTCCCTACGAGCAGTACTTC.

The rearrangement links TRBV7-2 to TRBJ2-7; D ambiguous. Germline V gives CDR1 SGHTA, CDR2 FQGNSA. Trimming left V 6 bases short and J 0 bases short, with 15 bases between. This CDR3 is 15 amino acids long. CDR3 DNA: TGTGCCAGCAGTTTCCGCGGTCAAGGCTCCTACGAGCAGTACTTC. This codes for CASSFRGQGSYEQYF.

The chain is built from TRBV5-1 and TRBJ2-3, with unresolved D. Trimming shortened V by 7 bases and J by 0 bases, and 12 bases separated the two germline ends. The CDR3 extends over 14 amino acids. In germline, CDR1 is SGHRS, CDR2 YFSETQ. The CDR3 spells CASHQQSSTDTQYF. CDR3 DNA sequence: TGCGCCAGCCACCAGCAGTCTAGCACAGATACGCAGTATTTT. The full variable domain, with the rest looked up from reference TRBV5-1 and TRBJ2-3, is KAGVTQTPRYLIKTRGQQVTLSCSPISGHRSVSWYQQTPGQGLQFLFEYFSETQRNKGNFPGRFSGRQFSNSRSEMNVSTLELGDSALYLCASHQQSSTDTQYFGPGTRLTVL.

The rearrangement links TRBV19 to TRBJ2-2; unclear D gene. This CDR3 region has 16 residues. V dropped 1 base and J dropped 7 bases, with 16 bases sitting between them. The germline V gene encodes CDR1 LNHDA and CDR2 SQIVND (reference sequence). The CDR3 reads CASSIAPALMIGELFF. The CDR3 region has the DNA TGTGCCAGTAGTATAGCCCCCGCATTGATGATCGGGGAGCTGTTTTTT. The complete variable domain, with remaining parts taken from reference TRBV19 and TRBJ2-2, reads DGGITQSPKYLFRKEGQNVTLSCEQNLNHDAMYWYRQDPGQGLRLIYYSQIVNDFQKGDIAEGYSVSREKKESFPLTVTSAQKNPTAFYLCASSIAPALMIGELFFGEGSRLTVL.